These 22 T cell receptor beta chains originate from one sample sequenced in a study of cytomegalovirus exposure and HLA in healthy donors. The PCR had 60 Vbeta and 13 Jbeta primers. Only in-frame clones appear in the TCRdb table, and some are missing; sequencing was by immunoSEQ multiplex PCR. The table includes about 140,000 clones, approximately 86% detected once. The material sequenced was PBMCs. The source of these receptors is a woman in her 40s in good health and CMV-seronegative.

The chain joins TRBV7-9 to TRBJ1-1; possibly TRBD1 for D (6 bases). The germline V and J ends were trimmed by 5 bases and 5 bases, with 15 bases remaining between them. Germline lookup yields CDR1 SEHNR and CDR2 FQNEAQ (reference sequence). CDR3 size: 14 residues. The CDR3 nucleotides are TGTGCCAGCAGCCCGACAGGAGGACATACTGAAGCTTTCTTT. Protein: CASSPTGGHTEAFF.

This clone was counted a single time. The chain carries TRBV6-1 and TRBJ1-2, with TRBD1 matching 8 bases. Losses at the gene ends were 5 bases for V and 7 bases for J; bases not matched to a gene: 6. Germline V gives CDR1 MNHNS, CDR2 SASEGT. The length of the CDR3 is 13 residues. This chain's CDR3 is CASSSRGQRGYTF. For the CDR3, the DNA is TGTGCCAGCAGTTCCAGGGGGCAGCGTGGCTACACCTTC.

The rearrangement uses TRBV18 and TRBJ2-5, with TRBD2 identical over 7 bases. With 3 bases clipped from V and 5 bases from J, the junction kept 6 bases outside the gene matches. The CDR3 is 14 residues long. Germline CDR1 reads KGHSH; CDR2 reads LQKENI. CDR3 coding DNA: TGTGCCAGCTCACCGGGAGGGGTCAGGGAGACCCAGTACTTC. Translated, it gives CASSPGGVRETQYF.

The gene calls are TRBV7-9 and TRBJ1-3; 7 bases agree with TRBD1. There are 14 residues in the CDR3. V was clipped by 5 bases and J by 2 bases; unmatched bases: 3. Per the germline V gene, CDR1 is SEHNR and CDR2 is FQNEAQ (reference sequence). The CDR3 coding sequence is TGTGCCAGCAGCCTCCAGGGGGCTGGAAACACCATATATTTT. This translates into CASSLQGAGNTIYF.

V and J are TRBV6-1 and TRBJ1-2; D is uncertain. This CDR3 contains 14 residues. Trimming took 6 bases from V and 1 from J, leaving 12 bases between them. Germline V CDR1 and CDR2: MNHNS, SASEGT. The CDR3 sequence: CASSYYRGNYGYTF. CDR3 in DNA: TGTGCCAGCAGCTACTACCGGGGTAACTATGGCTACACCTTC.

The CDR3 region is CASSSRTVSGYTF. The CDR3 DNA is TGCGCCAGCAGCTCACGGACAGTATCTGGCTACACCTTC. The chain carries TRBV5-1 and TRBJ1-2; possible D gene TRBD1, 6 bases. V was pared by 3 bases and J by 7 bases, with 13 bases between. The CDR3 extends over 13 amino acids. The germline CDR1 and CDR2 sequences are SGHRS and YFSETQ. Complete variable domain (other parts from reference TRBV5-1 and TRBJ1-2): KAGVTQTPRYLIKTRGQQVTLSCSPISGHRSVSWYQQTPGQGLQFLFEYFSETQRNKGNFPGRFSGRQFSNSRSEMNVSTLELGDSALYLCASSSRTVSGYTFGSGTRLTVV.

CDR3 coding DNA: TGTGCCAGCAGCTCAGGGTCCGGGGAGCTGTTTTTT. Its translation: CASSSGSGELFF. This sequence joins TRBV7-3 and TRBJ2-2; a possible D gene is TRBD1 (5 bases). The length of the CDR3 is 12 residues. The V gene's germline CDR1 is SGHTA and CDR2 FQGTGA. Trimming took off 4 bases at V and 6 bases at J, with 6 bases between the two ends.

The V gene is TRBV7-2, the J gene TRBJ2-7, with TRBD2 identical over 9 bases. Germline V gives CDR1 SGHTA, CDR2 FQGNSA. This CDR3 has 15 residues. Germline trimming cut 5 bases from V and 4 bases from J; bases unmatched to any gene: 9. This CDR3 is CASSGSSGSGYEQYF. The CDR3 region has the DNA TGTGCCAGCAGCGGGAGTAGCGGGAGTGGATACGAGCAGTACTTC.

This clone was seen a handful of times. The chain joins TRBV4-1 to TRBJ2-7; 7 nucleotides match TRBD2. The CDR3 has 17 amino acids. The germline V gene has CDR1 MGHRA and CDR2 YSYEKL. J gave up 0 bases and V 4 bases, and 12 bases lay outside the gene matches. The CDR3 loop is CASSPRWLAANSYEQYF. CDR3 nucleotides: TGCGCCAGCAGCCCCCGGTGGCTAGCGGCAAACTCCTACGAGCAGTACTTC.

The chain carries TRBV2 and TRBJ1-3; no clear D gene. The CDR3 covers 15 residues. V lost 6 bases and J 2 bases, leaving 14 bases between the germline ends. The germline V gene has CDR1 SNHLY and CDR2 FYNNEI. CDR3: CASRTAGGTGNTIYF. CDR3 nucleotide sequence: TGTGCCAGCAGGACCGCAGGAGGAACTGGAAACACCATATATTTT.

The chain links TRBV2 to TRBJ2-1; maybe TRBD2 (5 bases). The V end was cut by 7 bases, the J end by 5 bases, with 9 bases between. In germline, CDR1 is SNHLY, CDR2 FYNNEI. The CDR3 has 12 residues. The CDR3 loop reads CASKWGDNEQFF. The CDR3 nucleotides are TGTGCCAGCAAGTGGGGAGACAATGAGCAGTTCTTC.

This clone was observed once. Written as DNA, the CDR3 is TGTGCCAGCAGGACAGGGGACGCCTATGGCTACACCTTC. Its protein product is CASRTGDAYGYTF. The genes are TRBV6-1 and TRBJ1-2, with TRBD1 matching 8 bases. CDR1 and CDR2 (germline): MNHNS, SASEGT. The CDR3 is 13 residues long. V gave up 6 bases and J gave up 4 bases; unmatched junction bases: 4.

The chain recombines TRBV5-1 with TRBJ2-7; 9 bases are shared with TRBD2. The germline gives CDR1 SGHRS, CDR2 YFSETQ. The trim removed 4 bases at V and 0 bases at J, leaving 8 bases unmatched. This CDR3 spans 16 amino acids. The CDR3 nucleotides read TGCGCCAGCAGCCCAATTAGCGGGAGTAACTCCTACGAGCAGTACTTC. Protein product: CASSPISGSNSYEQYF.

In its sample, this clone was seen a few times. This sequence joins TRBV28 and TRBJ2-5; 7 bases match TRBD2. The last part of the DNA fits TRBJ2-7 better; the J call may be wrong. The CDR3 totals 15 residues. Germline assignment: CDR1 MDHEN and CDR2 SYDVKM. The CDR3 nucleotides are TGTGCCAGCAGCCTAAGCGGGACCTATTCCTACGAGCAGTACTTC. Protein sequence: CASSLSGTYSYEQYF.

The rearrangement links TRBV28 to TRBJ1-1; D call uncertain. This CDR3 contains 17 residues. The V gene lost 0 bases and the J gene lost 0 bases, with 14 bases spanning the gap. The germline CDR1 and CDR2 sequences are MDHEN and SYDVKM. This CDR3 is CASSLWALGTMNTEAFF. The CDR3 nucleotides are TGTGCCAGCAGTTTATGGGCACTAGGCACTATGAACACTGAAGCTTTCTTT.

This chain connects TRBV7-8 to TRBJ2-5; possible D gene TRBD2, 6 bases. Trimming pared 7 bases from V and 1 base from J, leaving 13 bases between. The germline V gene has CDR1 SGHVS and CDR2 FQNEAQ. CDR3 size: 14 residues. CDR3 sequence (DNA): TGTGCCAGCACCGTGGGGACTTTCCAAGAGACCCAGTACTTC. It encodes CASTVGTFQETQYF.

This chain uses TRBV5-4 with TRBJ1-2; maybe TRBD1 (6 bases). V was trimmed by 5 bases and J by 0 bases, leaving 11 bases between them. The CDR3 spans 14 residues. The germline gives CDR1 SGHNT, CDR2 YYREEE (reference sequence). CDR3: CASSKTGANYGYTF. The CDR3 bases are TGTGCCAGCAGTAAGACAGGAGCTAACTATGGCTACACCTTC.

This sequence joins TRBV6-5 and TRBJ1-1; 9 nucleotides align to TRBD1. V was pared by 6 bases and J by 4 bases, with 3 bases of the junction left unmatched. CDR1 and CDR2 from the germline V gene are MNHEY and SVGAGI. This CDR3 is 13 amino acids long. The CDR3 nucleotides read TGTGCCAGCAGCCGACAGGGGGGCACTGAAGCTTTCTTT. Translating it yields CASSRQGGTEAFF.

The chain combines TRBV21-1 with TRBJ2-6; the table's D gene call, TRBD1, was not cross checked with the DNA. TRBV21-1 is an annotated pseudogene. This CDR3 has 18 residues. The CDR3 bases are TGTGCCAGCAGCAACCGGGACAGGGGGCCGTCTGGGGCCAACGTCCTGACTTTC. It translates to CASSNRDRGPSGANVLTF.

The chain links TRBV5-4 to TRBJ1-2, with D possibly matching TRBD1 (6 bases). The CDR3 totals 15 residues. Deletions cut 3 bases from V and 1 base from J, with 13 bases between. Germline CDR1 reads SGHNT; CDR2 reads YYREEE (reference sequence). The CDR3 loop is CASSSPQGFNYGYTF. CDR3 bases: TGTGCCAGCAGCTCGCCCCAGGGGTTTAACTATGGCTACACCTTC.

This clone was seen only once. The J gene is TRBJ2-3, the V gene TRBV7-6; weak D call: TRBD2 (6 bases). From germline, CDR1 is SGHVS and CDR2 FNYEAQ. Trimming took 6 bases from V and 3 from J, leaving 13 bases between them. This CDR3 contains 14 residues. This CDR3 reads CASSSGQGTDTQYF. For the CDR3, the DNA is TGTGCCAGCAGTAGCGGACAAGGTACAGATACGCAGTATTTT.

The J gene is TRBJ2-7, the V gene TRBV6-5; 9 bases fit TRBD1. The V and J ends lost 6 bases and 6 bases, in that order; junction bases with no gene match: 6. Germline V lookup: CDR1 MNHEY, CDR2 SVGAGI. CDR3 size: 13 residues. The CDR3 nucleotides read TGTGCCAGCAGGCCGGGACAGGGAGGCGAGCAGTACTTC. As protein: CASRPGQGGEQYF.